This T cell receptor beta chain appears in the sequencing data of a study of vaccination and CD4 T cells after COVID-19 (dated 2022 in TCRdb). Background on the whole study: Every convalescent patient had a positive nasal swab PCR test for SARS-CoV-2, with mild disease in 8 to 10 patients and severe disease in one. The cultures were stimulated with overlapping spike peptide pools from SARS-CoV-2 and from the common cold coronaviruses HCoV-NL63, HCoV-OC43 and HCoV-229E. In ten to eleven COVID-19 convalescent patients and a few infection-naive healthy vaccine recipients, the spike-specific CD4+ TCR repertoire before mRNA vaccination was compared with the repertoire after mRNA vaccination. Post-COVID blood samples were collected from convalescent patients a median of approximately 100 days after diagnosis, with a range of about 35 to 170 days. In control cultures, a CEFX viral epitope pool was used as positive control, an HIV-1 Nef peptide pool was used as negative control, or no peptide was added. Post-vaccine blood samples were collected a median of about 11 weeks after the second vaccine dose, ranging from roughly 12 to 250 days. The convalescent cohort comprised six males and four females, including two Hispanic individuals, seven Caucasians, two Asians and one multiracial person. Two doses of either the Pfizer-BioNTech BNT162b2 vaccine (n=8) or the Moderna mRNA-1273 vaccine (n=2) were administered to participants. The paper as a whole reports these results and caveats: Only a relatively small number of convalescent patients were included in the study, and early timepoints following natural infection were not analyzed. Among the post-vaccine SARS-CoV-2-reactive clones in convalescent patients, a median 86.3% showed up only after vaccination, which suggests vaccine-specific priming. Of the vaccine-specific clones found in convalescent patients, nearly all (304 of 307) were mono-reactive for SARS-CoV-2 spike instead of being cross-reactive with common cold coronaviruses. An increase in the median number of SARS-CoV-2-reactive clonotypes from approximately 21 after infection to 35 to 40 after vaccination was observed, but the change was not found to be significant.

The method behind the library was PCR. At the Johns Hopkins FTIC core, DNA from the cultured CD4+ T cells underwent TCR sequencing with the Oncomine TCR Beta short-read assay. Genomic DNA was extracted from the cultured CD4+ T cells with the QIAamp micro DNA kit. Oncomine TCR Beta libraries from cultured CD4+ T cells were pooled using unique dual indexes and sequenced on an Illumina iSeq 100. On the study's bioinformatics: Non-productive sequences were removed, and CDR3s not starting with C, not ending with F or W, or shorter than 7 amino acids were discarded. Antigen-specific clonotypes were identified with the MANAFEST web application by comparing peptide-stimulated wells with reference and other culture wells. An FDR below 0.05, an odds ratio above 5, and a productive frequency above 0.1% in at least two of three replicate wells were required for clones to be considered positive. A clonotype counted as cross-reactive if it showed significant expansion both in the SARS-CoV-2 spike wells and in at least one common cold coronavirus spike condition. CDR3 homology was assessed with Levenshtein distances (stringdist) and unrooted phylogenetic trees (ape) in R version 3.6.1. Through fastp at Q25 and MiXCR, TCRdb rebuilt clones from the public reads, retaining in-frame beta chains. Merged by CDR3 protein, the rows form single entries marked with the most common genes and DNA. These V and J calls are TCRdb output, not the study's own analysis. This sample lists 9,900 or so distinct CDR3 sequences; approximately 29% were detected once. The leading ten clones occupy less than 10% of the sample.

Read against the paper, the sample's treatment or condition label means: roughly nine-day PBMC culture with coronavirus spike peptide pools or control peptides (ViraFEST assay). The study used the ViraFEST assay, which expanded antigen-specific T cells with peptide pools and then identified expanded clonotypes by TCR sequencing. The positive SARS-CoV-2 PCR tests of the convalescent patients were dated from March to December 2020, before the Alpha, Beta and Delta variants emerged in the United States. Each well held 2 million or so PBMCs cultured in IMDM containing approximately 5% human AB serum and approximately 9.8 IU/ml IL-2, with around 9.7 ug/ml peptide pools added. Half of the culture medium was replaced with fresh IL-2-containing medium on days 3 and 7. CD4+ T cells were isolated after roughly 10 days of culture through negative selection using the EasySep CD4+ T cell isolation kit. PBMCs were separated from whole blood using Ficoll-Paque Plus gradient centrifugation and then either used fresh or cryopreserved at -140C. Triplicate wells were generally used for each culture condition.

V is trimmed back by 6 bases and J by 1 base, and the junction contains 3 bases that no gene match accounts for. The CDR3 goes from the cysteine to the phenylalanine over 13 residues. Only the CDR3 portion is preserved as DNA: 39 bases, with reading frame beginning at the first base. Sequences MDHEN (CDR1) and SYDVKM (CDR2) are obtained from the germline V gene. Details on this clonotype: The target of this receptor is not known. The input lacks base qualities; no much larger clone sits a single base away.

Material: CD4+ T cells from blood, cultured in vitro, obtained after SARS-CoV-2 vaccination. The chain uses TRBV28 and TRBJ2-7; 7 bases in between match TRBD2. The sequence was collected from a human donor who had recovered from COVID-19. The CDR3 sequence is CASRPGGSYEQYF. The bases are TGTGCCAGCAGACCGGGAGGATCCTACGAGCAGTACTTC.